The next 6 T cell receptor beta chains were all read from a single sample in a study of PD-L1 blockade in urothelial cancer. The assay was immunoSEQ multiplex PCR, and TCRdb's table has in-frame clones only and misses some. The table shows 90,000 to 120,000 clones, with 91% occurring only once. Sequencing was performed on PBMCs, taken around atezolizumab (anti-PD-L1) treatment. These receptors came from a woman older than 75 with urothelial cancer.

This clone was seen just once. The chain recombines TRBV6-1 with TRBJ2-3; D is perhaps TRBD1 (5 bases). The ends were cut back, 1 base at V and 3 bases at J, with 14 bases in the middle. CDR1 and CDR2 (germline): MNHNS, SASEGT. CDR3 size: 16 residues. CDR3 region: CASSEGAGLGTDTQYF. The DNA for the CDR3 is TGTGCCAGCAGTGAAGGGGCAGGGCTAGGGACAGATACGCAGTATTTT.

The rearrangement joins TRBV28 to TRBJ1-5; a weak D match, TRBD1 (5 bases). The V gene lost 8 bases and the J gene lost 5 bases, with 25 bases spanning the gap. Germline-derived CDR1 and CDR2 are MDHEN and SYDVKM. This CDR3 has 17 residues. The CDR3 loop reads CASGSPIGARGDQPQHF. The CDR3 coding sequence is TGTGCCAGCGGGTCGCCCATAGGGGCGCGGGGAGATCAGCCCCAGCATTTT.

The V gene is TRBV5-1, the J gene TRBJ2-3, with 9 bases that match TRBD2. The V gene's germline CDR1 is SGHRS and CDR2 YFSETQ. This CDR3 is built from 17 residues. Trimming took 0 bases from V and 2 from J; bases not matched to a gene: 7. The CDR3, as DNA: TGCGCCAGCAGCTTGGACAGACTAGCGGCTATCACAGATACGCAGTATTTT. This gives the protein CASSLDRLAAITDTQYF.

The CDR3: CASSPGGGGYTF. The CDR3 DNA sequence: TGTGCCAGCAGCCCGGGGGGTGGCGGCTACACCTTC. This chain joins TRBV9 and TRBJ1-2; possible D gene TRBD1, 5 bases. This CDR3 region has 12 residues. Trimming cost V 4 bases and J 8 bases, with 12 bases left between them. Germline CDR1 is SGDLS and CDR2 is YYNGEE.

V gene TRBV5-1 combines with J gene TRBJ2-7; 9 bases match TRBD1. The CDR3 covers 15 residues. In germline, CDR1 is SGHRS, CDR2 YFSETQ. V was pared by 0 bases and J by 5 bases, with 6 bases of the junction left unmatched. The chain's CDR3 is CASSLAGQGLDEQYF. Here the CDR3 DNA reads TGCGCCAGCAGCTTGGCCGGACAGGGGCTGGACGAGCAGTACTTC.

The chain combines TRBV4-2 with TRBJ2-2, with 8 bases identical to TRBD1. Germline CDR1 and CDR2: LGHNA and YNFKEQ. The CDR3 loop spans 17 amino acids. V gave up 3 bases and J gave up 2 bases; unmatched junction bases: 8. The CDR3 DNA follows: TGTGCCAGCAGCCAGGAGAGGACAGGGCCAAACACCGGGGAGCTGTTTTTT. Its translation is CASSQERTGPNTGELFF.